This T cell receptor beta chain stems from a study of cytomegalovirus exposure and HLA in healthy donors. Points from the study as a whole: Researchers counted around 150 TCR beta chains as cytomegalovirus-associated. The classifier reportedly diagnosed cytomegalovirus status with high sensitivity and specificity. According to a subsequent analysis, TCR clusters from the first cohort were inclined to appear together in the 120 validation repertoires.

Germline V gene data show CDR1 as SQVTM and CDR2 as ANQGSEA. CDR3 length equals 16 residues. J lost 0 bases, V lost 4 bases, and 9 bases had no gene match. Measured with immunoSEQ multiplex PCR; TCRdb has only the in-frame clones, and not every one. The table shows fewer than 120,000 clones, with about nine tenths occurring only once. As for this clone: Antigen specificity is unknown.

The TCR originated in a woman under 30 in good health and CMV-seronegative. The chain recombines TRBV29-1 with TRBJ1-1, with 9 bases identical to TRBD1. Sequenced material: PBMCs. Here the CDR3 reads CSVVPTGGVLNTEAFF. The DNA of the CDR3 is TGCAGCGTTGTACCCACAGGGGGCGTTCTGAACACTGAAGCTTTCTTT. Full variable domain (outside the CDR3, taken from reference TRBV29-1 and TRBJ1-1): SAVISQKPSRDICQRGTSLTIQCQVDSQVTMMFWYRQQPGQSLTLIATANQGSEATYESGFVIDKFPISRPNLTFSTLTVSNMSPEDSSIYLCSVVPTGGVLNTEAFFGQGTRLTVV.